This T cell receptor beta chain came from a study of cytomegalovirus exposure and HLA in healthy donors. Findings and caveats of the study: TCR beta sequences numbering over 15,000 were associated with HLA alleles at 0.05 false discovery rate in a later analysis. Follow-up analysis seemed to connect common viral pathogens with several of the most significant clusters identified.

The PCR ran on 60 Vbeta and 13 Jbeta primers. The data were produced by immunoSEQ multiplex PCR, yet TCRdb's version contains in-frame clones alone and is incomplete. Here the sample spans 150,000 to 200,000 clones, around 74% being singletons. On this clone itself: Antigen specificity is unknown.

Trimming pared 4 bases from V and 4 bases from J, leaving 14 bases between. The CDR3 totals 15 residues. All donors participated as healthy donors of bone marrow. V is TRBV5-3 and J is TRBJ1-4; D is possibly TRBD1 (6 bases). TRBV5-3 is filed as an ORF, its function uncertain. This TCR was sampled from a woman aged 25-40 years in good health and CMV-seronegative. Input material: PBMCs. The CDR3 protein is CARSTSQGSNEKLFF. The DNA of the CDR3 is TGTGCCAGAAGCACTTCTCAGGGGAGTAATGAAAAACTGTTTTTT.